This is a list of T cell receptor beta chains from one sample in a study of beta chain features in type 1 diabetes. Sequencing was performed with immunoSEQ multiplex PCR; in TCRdb, only in-frame clones are kept and a portion is missing. The data hold 40,000 or so clones, with around 71% observed a single time. Material: Tregs from blood. These receptors all stem from a woman in her late teens or twenties with type 1 diabetes. Both conserved end residues are trimmed from each CDR3. Each record gives: V gene, CDR3 protein.

V gene: TRBV4-3
CDR3 protein: ASSQVVAGGPHEQY

V gene: TRBV2
CDR3 protein: ASSSGSSYNEQF

V gene: TRBV7-2
CDR3 protein: ASSPKGGTLRKTQY

V gene: TRBV11-3
CDR3 protein: ASSPEYGGISYNEQF

V gene: TRBV4-3
CDR3 protein: ASSQRTGFRTNIQY

V gene: TRBV4-3
CDR3 protein: ASSRGAYNEQF

V gene: TRBV2
CDR3 protein: ASRATGGEVGNQPQH

V gene: TRBV7-2
CDR3 protein: ASSHRQGGSTDTQY

V gene: TRBV6-5
CDR3 protein: ASSYSPGAGANVLT

V gene: TRBV7-3
CDR3 protein: ASSPQGATNTGELF

V gene: TRBV20-1
CDR3 protein: SALYNYEQY

V gene: TRBV25-1
CDR3 protein: ASSYRGSPLH

V gene: TRBV19
CDR3 protein: ASKNLRTARIEKLF

V gene: TRBV6-5
CDR3 protein: ASSRETAHSPLH

V gene: TRBV7-2
CDR3 protein: ASSPGSTDTQY

V gene: TRBV4-2
CDR3 protein: ASSQFGGGELF

V gene: TRBV6-6
CDR3 protein: ASSPDRGQRGYT

V gene: TRBV19
CDR3 protein: ASTPGLSTTDTQY

V gene: TRBV4-3
CDR3 protein: ASSQDLLRTGISYEQY

V gene: TRBV11-2
CDR3 protein: ASSFSSSGKVMSYEQY

V gene: TRBV5-1
CDR3 protein: ASSWGQGAKNIQY

V gene: TRBV18
CDR3 protein: ASSPGTEAF

V gene: TRBV5-1
CDR3 protein: ASRQGGSAEAF

V gene: TRBV7-9
CDR3 protein: ASSPRSDGYT

V gene: TRBV10-3
CDR3 protein: AARTSGQVDEQF

V gene: TRBV7-2
CDR3 protein: ASSSQGLAARDTQY

V gene: TRBV6-1
CDR3 protein: ASSGDRGQFPYEQY

V gene: TRBV29-1
CDR3 protein: SVHRQGVYYGYT

V gene: TRBV18
CDR3 protein: ASSLTRLAGFYEQY

V gene: TRBV7-2
CDR3 protein: ASSLSSSGFRDTQY

V gene: TRBV5-1
CDR3 protein: ASSLGVGRETQY

V gene: TRBV11-2
CDR3 protein: ASSLMSGGTEAF

V gene: TRBV14
CDR3 protein: ASSSRTTHYNEQF

V gene: TRBV2
CDR3 protein: AGRQEETQY

V gene: TRBV19
CDR3 protein: ASSFPGHRETQY

V gene: TRBV29-1
CDR3 protein: SVSSGRGNYEQY

V gene: TRBV6-1
CDR3 protein: ASSVDKSSYNEQF

V gene: TRBV9
CDR3 protein: ASSVGPHTSGRAYEQY

V gene: TRBV30
CDR3 protein: AWSRGSTLGQAYNEQF

V gene: TRBV19
CDR3 protein: ASIRGPEAF

V gene: TRBV27
CDR3 protein: ASSRPGRVGEQF

V gene: TRBV6-5
CDR3 protein: ASSPGTGSYQPQH

V gene: TRBV11-3
CDR3 protein: ASSLGSGSGTEAF

V gene: TRBV5-1
CDR3 protein: ASSLGDSLPREQY

V gene: TRBV4-1
CDR3 protein: ASSRLPSRGQETQY

V gene: TRBV7-3
CDR3 protein: ASSLTGGQADGYT

V gene: TRBV20-1
CDR3 protein: SASQYYEQY

V gene: TRBV19
CDR3 protein: ASSRLIGRANTEAF

V gene: TRBV11-1
CDR3 protein: ASSLDRGSYEQY

V gene: TRBV5-5
CDR3 protein: ASSLPGQGAETQY

V gene: TRBV4-3
CDR3 protein: ASSQVHSYPDTQY

V gene: TRBV6-6
CDR3 protein: ASSPSQGSYEQY

V gene: TRBV6-5
CDR3 protein: ASRNAGGTNHGYT

V gene: TRBV29-1
CDR3 protein: SVLGQGTDTQY

V gene: TRBV4-2
CDR3 protein: ASSQEAVRGDPTDTQY

V gene: TRBV19
CDR3 protein: ASSIGSGDRNEQY

V gene: TRBV5-6
CDR3 protein: ASSFGNEEAF

V gene: TRBV7-2
CDR3 protein: ASSLDWATDTQY

V gene: TRBV7-2
CDR3 protein: ASSLYLAGGPDTQY

V gene: TRBV14
CDR3 protein: ASSQDGTAYGYT